This T cell receptor (beta chain) was identified during a study of neoadjuvant anti-PD-1 for oral cavity cancer. General study points: Post-nivolumab, blood T cell clonality was significantly elevated in non-responders.

This clone was recorded a few times. Antigen specificity is unknown. Germline assignment: CDR1 SGHTA and CDR2 FQGTGA. The ends lost 5 bases at V and 9 bases at J; junction bases unmatched: 8. There are 13 residues in the CDR3. Stage II-IVA oral cavity squamous cell carcinoma was new and untreated by systemic or radiation therapy. The patients had HPV-negative, locally advanced oral cavity squamous cell carcinoma. Profiled with immunoSEQ multiplex PCR; TCRdb holds only in-frame clones, not every one. The sample includes fewer than 20,000 clones, around two thirds of them seen just once. The chain couples TRBV7-3 to TRBJ1-1, with 8 bases matching TRBD1. This TCR was recovered from a person aged 35-80 years with oral cavity squamous cell carcinoma. The input for sequencing was PBMCs, taken before nivolumab (anti-PD-1) treatment. The CDR3 DNA reads TGTGCCAGCAGCGTTGTCGGACAGGGCCAAGCTTTCTTT. Its protein product is CASSVVGQGQAFF.